The 8 T cell receptor beta chains presented below share a single source sample, sequenced in a study of regulatory and conventional T cells in RAG deficiency (dated by TCRdb to the late 2010s). Library construction relied on the immunoSEQ multiplex PCR assay. The immuneACCESS repertoire file appears here via TCRdb, limited to in-frame rearrangements. These files lack a portion of the clones; in checked studies, under half of the deficit traces to unresolved V genes, and the cause of the others is not known. In all, the sample holds roughly 20,000 clones, and approximately 86% of those were seen once. About 1.5% of the sample is in the top ten clones. Before genomic DNA was extracted, regulatory T cells were isolated from blood as CD4+CD25-high CD127-low cells. These sequences were also reported in another study, on regulatory T cells. As the second study states: For the multiplex PCR, 52 forward TRBV primers and 13 reverse TRBJ primers were used, and amplification bias was corrected with both assay-based and computational methods.

The sample taken for sequencing was Tregs sorted from blood. These receptors came from a human donor in good health.

The rearrangement uses TRBV19 and TRBJ1-5; TRBD1 matches 10 bases. The trim removed 8 bases at V and 6 bases at J, leaving 22 bases unmatched. The CDR3 runs 19 residues. The germline V gene encodes CDR1 LNHDA and CDR2 SQIVND (reference sequence). In DNA form, the CDR3 reads TGTGCCAGTCACCCGACGGGGACAGGGGCAACCGGCGAAGTTCAGCCCCAGCATTTT. The encoded protein is CASHPTGTGATGEVQPQHF.

The chain combines TRBV4-1 with TRBJ2-4; tentatively, D is TRBD1 (6 bases). The germline V gene has CDR1 MGHRA and CDR2 YSYEKL. V lost 4 bases and J lost 6, with 16 bases in between. The CDR3 length is 15 residues. CDR3 sequence: CASSLGQTELNIQYF. For the CDR3, the DNA is TGCGCCAGCAGCCTAGGACAGACAGAACTAAACATTCAGTACTTC.

This rearrangement joins TRBV7-3 to TRBJ2-1, with 11 bases aligning to TRBD1. CDR3 length: 16 amino acids. V lost 2 bases to trimming and J lost 5 bases; unmatched junction nucleotides: 5. CDR1 is SGHTA and CDR2 is FQGTGA in the germline V gene. CDR3 DNA: TGTGCCAGCAGCTTATTTTCGGGACAGGGGGACAATGAGCAGTTCTTC. This codes for CASSLFSGQGDNEQFF.

The chain is built from TRBV19 and TRBJ2-5; the D call may be TRBD1 or TRBD2 (6 bases each). CDR1 is LNHDA, CDR2 SQIVND, per germline (reference sequence). The CDR3 runs 16 residues. With 4 bases removed from V and 5 bases from J, the gap between germline ends came to 20 bases. CDR3 nucleotides: TGTGCCAGTAGTAAGCCCACCGGGGGTACAGGGGAGACCCAGTACTTC. Translation gives CASSKPTGGTGETQYF.

The CDR3 spells CASSPQAGTYNEQFF. The CDR3 region has the DNA TGTGCCAGCAGCCCACAGGCAGGCACCTACAATGAGCAGTTCTTC. This chain connects TRBV9 to TRBJ2-1, with D maybe TRBD1 (5 bases). The length of the CDR3 is 15 residues. From germline, CDR1 is SGDLS and CDR2 YYNGEE. Trimming cost V 4 bases and J 2 bases, with 13 bases left between them.

This chain uses TRBV27 with TRBJ2-1, with 10 bases fitting TRBD2. Germline V gene sequence: CDR1 MNHEY, CDR2 SMNVEV (reference sequence). This CDR3 has 15 amino acids. The V segment lost 5 bases and the J segment 8 bases; nucleotides outside the gene matches: 9. This CDR3 reads CASSRTSGPWDEQFF. CDR3 nucleotide sequence: TGTGCCAGCAGTCGGACTAGCGGTCCTTGGGATGAGCAGTTCTTC.

The rearrangement links TRBV6-1 to TRBJ2-1; TRBD1 aligns across 11 bases. The CDR3 is made up of 15 amino acids. Germline V gives CDR1 MNHNS, CDR2 SASEGT. CDR3 bases: TGTGGGACAGGGGGCCCAACGCTCTCCTACAATGAGCAGTTCTTC. Translating it yields CGTGGPTLSYNEQFF.

This rearrangement joins TRBV2 to TRBJ2-5, with TRBD2 matching 12 bases. Germline CDR1 reads SNHLY; CDR2 reads FYNNEI. The length of the CDR3 is 15 residues. Trimming removed 7 bases from V and 1 base from J; junction bases left unmatched: 4. Here the CDR3 DNA reads TGTGCCAGCACAAGACTAGCGGGAGCCCAAGAGACCCAGTACTTC. Translated: CASTRLAGAQETQYF.